Its frequency marks the clone carrying this T cell receptor beta chain as medium-sized. Its target is not known. About 39,000 genome equivalents of blood DNA were amplified for TRB. TRB rearrangements were amplified by touch-down multiplex PCR with mixed TRB-A/B primers. Following a re-call of the multiplex PCR reads, TCRdb has one entry per CDR3 protein and lacks DNA. The sample features some 7,400 distinct CDR3 sequences, with 20% to 25% in its top ten. These data belong to a study of T cell clusters in autoimmune cytopenias. Study-wide findings and caveats: Primary autoimmune cytopenia patients appeared to lack physiological T cell clusters present in healthy donors.

The CDR3 is 16 amino acids. Germline assignment: CDR1 SGHAT and CDR2 FQDESV (reference sequence). These records were also assigned to another study, of T cell repertoires in aging, cancer and after chemotherapy. That source adds: Compared with age-matched healthy donors, untreated hematological or solid cancer patients showed higher blood TCR clonality. Rebound thymic output was suggested by rising median generation probability during chemotherapy in each cancer cohort. These repertoire data do not allow conclusions about immunological memory after chemotherapy.

Sequencing was done on a sample of peripheral blood. The clonotype was recovered from a human donor in good health. The rearrangement joins TRBV11-1 to TRBJ2-7; there is no DNA to check the TCRdb D call of TRBD2. This chain's CDR3 is CASSPTFGGVAYEQYF.